Listed below are T cell receptor beta chains from one sample, sequenced in a study of regulatory T cells in long-lasting Graves disease. TCRdb re-called the multiplex PCR reads through MiXCR, storing one row per CDR3 protein. Among around 450,000 distinct CDR3 sequences, roughly 21% were seen once, and the ten largest hold around 7%. Sequencing used peripheral blood mononuclear cells (PBMCs), obtained when the disease was refractory, from a patient treated with antithyroid drugs. Receptors were obtained from a female donor with Graves disease. Both conserved end residues are part of each CDR3. A D gene is named only where the DNA matches it firmly. Rows may omit the clone size; those that give it use once, few, many or a size class.

CDR3 protein,CDR3 DNA,J gene,D gene,V gene,clone size
CASSFGQGGSYGYTF,TGTGCCAGCAGCTTCGGACAAGGCGGGAGCTATGGCTACACCTTC,TRBJ1-2,NA,TRBV5-4,once
CASSQDNRYSNQPQHF,TGCGCCAGCAGCCAAGATAACAGGTATAGCAATCAGCCCCAGCATTTT,TRBJ1-5,NA,TRBV4-1,NA
CASSESEEERNTEAFF,TGTGCCAGCAGTGAATCAGAGGAAGAGAGGAACACTGAAGCTTTCTTT,TRBJ1-1,NA,TRBV25-1,many
CASSLGRAEAFF,TGTGCCAGCAGCTTAGGCAGGGCTGAAGCTTTCTTT,TRBJ1-1,NA,TRBV7-8,many
CASSLGGQGISYEQYF,TGCGCCAGCAGCCTGGGCGGACAGGGAATCTCCTACGAGCAGTACTTC,TRBJ2-7,TRBD1,TRBV4-1,NA
CASSSISERGTEAFF,TGCGCCAGCAGCTCCATCAGCGAAAGGGGCACTGAAGCTTTCTTT,TRBJ1-1,NA,TRBV5-1,few
CASSYSSGAATNYGYTF,TGTGCCAGCAGTTACTCGAGTGGTGCAGCCACAAACTATGGCTACACCTTC,TRBJ1-2,NA,TRBV6-5,many
CASSLVHTDTQYF,TGTGCCAGCAGCTTAGTCCACACAGATACGCAGTATTTT,TRBJ2-3,NA,TRBV13,NA
CASSVEGNEETQYF,TGTGCCAGCAGCGTAGAAGGAAATGAGGAGACCCAGTACTTC,TRBJ2-5,NA,TRBV9,NA
CSATRGDTEAFF,TGCAGTGCCACGAGGGGGGACACTGAAGCTTTCTTT,TRBJ1-1,NA,TRBV20-1,NA
CASSPIWGMAGELFF,TGCGCCAGCAGCCCCATTTGGGGGATGGCCGGGGAGCTGTTTTTT,TRBJ2-2,NA,TRBV5-1,few
CASSPRTGDGYTF,TGTGCCAGCAGCCCTCGGACAGGGGATGGCTACACCTTC,TRBJ1-2,TRBD1,TRBV14,many
CASSPGHNQPQHF,TGTGCCAGCTCACCAGGTCATAATCAGCCCCAGCATTTT,TRBJ1-5,NA,TRBV18,few
CASSDLSHRGLHQPQHF,TGTGCCAGCAGTGACCTTTCTCACAGGGGGCTACATCAGCCCCAGCATTTT,TRBJ1-5,TRBD1,TRBV6-1,many
CASKQTGELFF,TGTGCCAGCAAGCAAACCGGGGAGCTGTTTTTT,TRBJ2-2,NA,TRBV7-9,once
CASSWPGTGWDTEAFF,TGTGCCAGTAGTTGGCCCGGGACAGGGTGGGACACTGAAGCTTTCTTT,TRBJ1-1,TRBD1,TRBV19,NA
CASSPTIGQGGYEQYF,TGTGCCAGCAGCCCTACTATCGGACAGGGGGGGTACGAGCAGTACTTC,TRBJ2-7,TRBD1,TRBV28,NA
CASSSQRTGAAGELFF,TGTGCCAGCAGCTCACAGCGGACAGGGGCGGCCGGGGAGCTGTTTTTT,TRBJ2-2,TRBD1,TRBV7-9,NA
CASSYREGEAFF,TGTGCCAGCAGTTACAGAGAGGGTGAAGCTTTCTTT,TRBJ1-1,NA,TRBV25-1,few
CSARGRLAGIYEQYF,TGCAGTGCTAGAGGCAGACTAGCGGGGATCTACGAGCAGTACTTC,TRBJ2-7,TRBD2,TRBV20-1,NA
CSVSETRFSPLHF,TGCAGCGTTTCCGAAACTCGATTTTCACCCCTCCACTTT,TRBJ1-6,NA,TRBV29-1,few
CASKGYWDTGELFF,TGTGCCAGCAAAGGGTACTGGGACACCGGGGAGCTGTTTTTT,TRBJ2-2,NA,TRBV28,many
CASRPFGSGTGELFF,TGTGCCAGCAGACCGTTTGGGAGCGGGACCGGGGAGCTGTTTTTT,TRBJ2-2,NA,TRBV7-2,few
CASSRDRDGYSYNSPLHF,TGTGCCAGCAGCCGCGACAGGGACGGATACTCCTATAATTCACCCCTCCACTTT,TRBJ1-6,TRBD1,TRBV2,few
CASSFDGFNTEAFF,TGCGCCAGCAGCTTTGACGGTTTCAACACTGAAGCTTTCTTT,TRBJ1-1,NA,TRBV5-1,few
CSASGTSGRGDEQFF,TGCAGTGCTAGTGGGACTAGCGGGAGGGGGGATGAGCAGTTCTTC,TRBJ2-1,TRBD2,TRBV20-1,NA
CSVSQGGQPQHF,TGCAGCGTTTCACAGGGTGGTCAGCCCCAGCATTTT,TRBJ1-5,NA,TRBV29-1,few
CASSPGVGFYNEQFF,TGTGCCAGCAGTCCAGGGGTGGGATTCTACAATGAGCAGTTCTTC,TRBJ2-1,NA,TRBV11-2,NA
CASSYTGENQPQHF,TGTGCCAGCAGTTATACGGGGGAGAATCAGCCCCAGCATTTT,TRBJ1-5,NA,TRBV6-9,once
CASSLFVHPSTDTQYF,TGTGCCAGTAGCCTCTTCGTCCATCCTAGCACAGATACGCAGTATTTT,TRBJ2-3,NA,TRBV19,few
CASSPSRDHQETQYF,TGTGCCAGCAGCCCATCTCGGGACCACCAAGAGACCCAGTACTTC,TRBJ2-5,NA,TRBV7-8,many
CASSLEGGGAEAFF,TGTGCCAGCAGCTTAGAAGGGGGGGGCGCTGAAGCTTTCTTT,TRBJ1-1,NA,TRBV7-3,many
CASSPGGLAKNIQYF,TGTGCCAGCAGCCCCGGAGGACTAGCCAAAAACATTCAGTACTTC,TRBJ2-4,NA,TRBV6-2/TRBV6-3,NA
CSARESGTASNQPQHF,TGCAGTGCTAGAGAATCAGGAACTGCGAGCAATCAGCCCCAGCATTTT,TRBJ1-5,NA,TRBV20-1,few
CSAAWGADQPQHF,TGCAGCGCCGCTTGGGGGGCAGATCAGCCCCAGCATTTT,TRBJ1-5,NA,TRBV29-1,few
CASSQELTGVGQETQYF,TGCGCCAGCAGCCAAGAGCTGACGGGAGTTGGTCAAGAGACTCAGTACTTC,TRBJ2-5,NA,TRBV4-1,NA